The 21 T cell receptor beta chains listed next were all sequenced from one sample in a study of blood T cell repertoires in COVID-19. Only in-frame clones appear in the TCRdb table, and some are missing; sequencing was by immunoSEQ multiplex PCR. Among about 120,000 clones listed, about 83% were seen once. The sample was peripheral blood. The receptors derive from a man aged 55 to 69 with acute or convalescent COVID-19.

The CDR3 reads CASSVGTSGRAKTDTQYF. The DNA of the CDR3 is TGTGCCAGCAGCGTAGGGACTAGCGGGAGGGCAAAGACAGATACGCAGTATTTT. The chain uses TRBV11-2 and TRBJ2-3; 16 bases match TRBD2. Per germline, CDR1 SGHAT and CDR2 FQNNGV. The CDR3 covers 18 residues. V gave up 5 bases and J gave up 3 bases; unmatched junction bases: 8.

The rearrangement joins TRBV27 to TRBJ2-7; unclear D gene. In germline, CDR1 is MNHEY, CDR2 SMNVEV (reference sequence). The CDR3 totals 16 residues. The ends were cut back, 0 bases at V and 0 bases at J, with 12 bases in the middle. The chain's CDR3 is CASSLSYGFSSYEQYF. DNA of the CDR3: TGTGCCAGCAGTTTATCGTACGGTTTTAGCTCCTACGAGCAGTACTTC.

This clone appeared a few times. This chain links TRBV21-1 with TRBJ2-1; the D call in the table, TRBD2, was not verified against the DNA. TRBV21-1 constitutes a pseudogene. The CDR3 runs 18 residues. Here the CDR3 DNA reads TGTGCCAGCAGCAAAGAGGGGGGAGTAGCGGGAAGAGACAATGAGCAGTTCTTC. This sequence encodes CASSKEGGVAGRDNEQFF.

The chain recombines TRBV7-9 with TRBJ1-3; D might be TRBD1 (6 bases). Germline CDR1 reads SEHNR; CDR2 reads FQNEAQ (reference sequence). CDR3 length: 14 residues. V dropped 5 bases and J dropped 1 base, with 9 bases sitting between them. In nucleotides, the CDR3 is TGTGCCAGCAGCCCAGGGGTGTCTGGAAACACCATATATTTT. This translates into CASSPGVSGNTIYF.

This clone was seen only a few times. The V call is TRBV4-1, the J call TRBJ1-1; D ambiguous. Germline V lookup: CDR1 MGHRA, CDR2 YSYEKL. V was trimmed by 2 bases and J by 4 bases, leaving 17 bases between them. This CDR3 contains 16 residues. In DNA, the CDR3 is TGCGCCAGCAGCCAAACCTGGACGGACTTGGGCACTGAAGCTTTCTTT. Protein sequence: CASSQTWTDLGTEAFF.

The chain has TRBV6-4 and TRBJ2-3; 9 bases line up with TRBD2. The CDR3 sequence is 16 residues long. CDR1 is MRHNA, CDR2 SNTAGT, per germline. With V trimmed by 2 bases and J by 0 bases, 3 bases remained unmatched. CDR3 residues: CASSDRLAASTDTQYF. Written as DNA, the CDR3 is TGTGCCAGCAGTGACCGACTAGCGGCTAGCACAGATACGCAGTATTTT.

This clone was found a few times. This sequence joins TRBV6-5 and TRBJ2-4; the match to TRBD1 covers 8 bases. The germline CDR1 and CDR2 sequences are MNHEY and SVGAGI. The V gene end was trimmed by 3 bases and the J gene end by 0 bases; junction bases not matched to a gene: 4. This CDR3 is built from 16 residues. Written as DNA, the CDR3 is TGTGCCAGCAGTTATCGGACAGGGCTAGCCAAAAACATTCAGTACTTC. Translation gives CASSYRTGLAKNIQYF.

The chain uses TRBV6-4 and TRBJ2-1; the match to TRBD2 covers 11 bases. The V gene end was trimmed by 4 bases and the J gene end by 6 bases; junction bases not matched to a gene: 8. This CDR3 comprises 16 residues. Per germline, CDR1 MRHNA and CDR2 SNTAGT. CDR3 in DNA: TGTGCCAGCAGTGGCGCCGGGACTAGCGGATTCAATGAGCAGTTCTTC. Translated, it gives CASSGAGTSGFNEQFF.

V is TRBV5-1 and J is TRBJ2-7; D may be TRBD1 (7 bases). Trimming took off 0 bases at V and 0 bases at J, with 10 bases between the two ends. Germline lookup yields CDR1 SGHRS and CDR2 YFSETQ. The CDR3 is 15 amino acids. The CDR3, as DNA: TGCGCCAGCAGCTTGGGGCAGGGGGGCTCCTACGAGCAGTACTTC. The encoded protein is CASSLGQGGSYEQYF.

The genes are TRBV5-1 and TRBJ1-6; D unclear. CDR3 length: 13 residues. Germline assignment: CDR1 SGHRS and CDR2 YFSETQ. V lost 0 bases and J lost 7, with 5 bases in between. DNA of the CDR3: TGCGCCAGCAGCTTGGTCCAAAATTCACCCCTCCACTTT. Translating it yields CASSLVQNSPLHF.

The chain recombines TRBV18 with TRBJ1-6; 8 bases match TRBD1. The junction had 8 bases not matched to a gene; V was cut back by 3 bases and J by 10 bases. Germline CDR1 reads KGHSH; CDR2 reads LQKENI. The CDR3 consists of 15 residues. DNA of the CDR3: TGTGCCAGCTCACCGGAGACAGGGGCATTATCACCCCTCCACTTT. Amino acid sequence: CASSPETGALSPLHF.

V gene TRBV18 combines with J gene TRBJ1-1, with TRBD1 matching over 8 bases. V was pared by 0 bases and J by 11 bases, with 17 bases of the junction left unmatched. The CDR3 consists of 17 residues. Per the germline V gene, CDR1 is KGHSH and CDR2 is LQKENI. The CDR3 coding sequence is TGTGCCAGCTCACCACCGGTCGATTGGACAGGGCGGATGGAGGCTTTCTTT. Encoded protein: CASSPPVDWTGRMEAFF. Using reference TRBV18 and TRBJ1-1 for the parts outside the CDR3, the full variable domain is NAGVMQNPRHLVRRRGQEARLRCSPMKGHSHVYWYRQLPEEGLKFMVYLQKENIIDESGMPKERFSAEFPKEGPSILRIQQVVRGDSAAYFCASSPPVDWTGRMEAFFGQGTRLTVV.

V gene TRBV5-1 combines with J gene TRBJ1-2; 7 bases are a match to TRBD1. CDR1 SGHRS and CDR2 YFSETQ come from the germline V gene. V shed 0 bases, J shed 6 bases, and the junction held 8 bases outside the gene matches. The CDR3 loop spans 15 amino acids. The CDR3 reads CASSLGAGGDDGYTF. CDR3 nucleotide sequence: TGCGCCAGCAGCTTGGGGGCAGGGGGTGACGATGGCTACACCTTC.

V and J are TRBV15 and TRBJ2-5; D is possibly TRBD2 (6 bases). Germline lookup yields CDR1 LNHNV and CDR2 YYDKDF (reference sequence). Trimming left V 3 bases short and J 2 bases short, with 13 bases between. The CDR3 is 15 amino acids. CDR3 nucleotides: TGTGCCACCAGCAGTCTAGGACGGGAGCAAGAGACCCAGTACTTC. Protein product: CATSSLGREQETQYF.

This clone was observed many times. The chain recombines TRBV2 with TRBJ1-5; D gene ambiguous. This CDR3 has 16 amino acids. Trimming pared 8 bases from V and 7 bases from J, leaving 24 bases between. CDR1 and CDR2 (germline): SNHLY, FYNNEI. CDR3 protein: CASQKSLWRADQPQHF. The CDR3 nucleotides are TGTGCCAGCCAAAAGTCCTTATGGCGGGCTGACCAGCCCCAGCATTTT.

The chain joins TRBV28 to TRBJ2-7; the D gene is possibly TRBD1 (6 bases). The CDR3 has 14 residues. Germline values: CDR1 MDHEN, CDR2 SYDVKM. V lost 3 bases, J lost 3 bases, and 12 bases lay in between. The CDR3 bases are TGTGCCAGCAGTTTGATAGGACAGCTCTACGAGCAGTACTTC. It specifies CASSLIGQLYEQYF.

This chain joins TRBV7-8 and TRBJ1-2; no clear D. This CDR3 is built from 15 residues. The germline gives CDR1 SGHVS, CDR2 FQNEAQ. Trimming took off 1 base at V and 4 bases at J, with 13 bases between the two ends. CDR3 bases: TGTGCCAGCAGCTTAGATGTGAGAGAGGGCTATGGCTACACCTTC. This encodes CASSLDVREGYGYTF. The whole variable domain, remainder taken from reference TRBV7-8 and TRBJ1-2, is GAGVSQSPRYKVAKRGQDVALRCDPISGHVSLFWYQQALGQGPEFLTYFQNEAQLDKSGLPSDRFFAERPEGSVSTLKIQRTQQEDSAVYLCASSLDVREGYGYTFGSGTRLTVV.

The chain uses TRBV12-3 or TRBV12-4 and TRBJ2-3; 8 bases are a match to TRBD2. CDR3 size: 12 residues. V lost 6 bases and J lost 5; bases outside the gene matches: 1. CDR3 region: CASSLAGDTQYF. CDR3 in DNA: TGTGCCAGCAGCCTAGCGGGAGATACGCAGTATTTT.

This chain links TRBV3-1 (or the pseudogene TRBV3-2) with TRBJ2-3; D may be TRBD1 (5 bases). The germline gives CDR1 LGHDT, CDR2 YNNKEL (reference sequence). The CDR3 is 16 amino acids. The V end was cut by 1 base, the J end by 5 bases, with 16 bases between. The chain's CDR3 is CASSQASRASGDTQYF. As DNA, the CDR3 is TGTGCCAGCAGCCAAGCGTCCAGGGCGTCCGGAGATACGCAGTATTTT.

This chain links TRBV28 with TRBJ1-2; TRBD1 is a possible D gene (6 bases). Trimming took off 5 bases at V and 3 bases at J, with 13 bases between the two ends. The CDR3 totals 14 residues. Germline V gene data show CDR1 as MDHEN and CDR2 as SYDVKM. The CDR3 is CASSTGTRDYGYTF. The CDR3 coding sequence is TGTGCCAGCAGTACCGGGACACGGGACTATGGCTACACCTTC.

V gene TRBV2 combines with J gene TRBJ1-6, with a weak D call TRBD1 (5 bases). From germline, CDR1 is SNHLY and CDR2 FYNNEI. The CDR3 is made up of 14 amino acids. Trimming cost V 4 bases and J 9 bases, with 13 bases left between them. CDR3 residues: CASSARARGSPLHF. DNA for the CDR3: TGTGCCAGCAGTGCCAGGGCGCGGGGTTCACCCCTCCACTTT.